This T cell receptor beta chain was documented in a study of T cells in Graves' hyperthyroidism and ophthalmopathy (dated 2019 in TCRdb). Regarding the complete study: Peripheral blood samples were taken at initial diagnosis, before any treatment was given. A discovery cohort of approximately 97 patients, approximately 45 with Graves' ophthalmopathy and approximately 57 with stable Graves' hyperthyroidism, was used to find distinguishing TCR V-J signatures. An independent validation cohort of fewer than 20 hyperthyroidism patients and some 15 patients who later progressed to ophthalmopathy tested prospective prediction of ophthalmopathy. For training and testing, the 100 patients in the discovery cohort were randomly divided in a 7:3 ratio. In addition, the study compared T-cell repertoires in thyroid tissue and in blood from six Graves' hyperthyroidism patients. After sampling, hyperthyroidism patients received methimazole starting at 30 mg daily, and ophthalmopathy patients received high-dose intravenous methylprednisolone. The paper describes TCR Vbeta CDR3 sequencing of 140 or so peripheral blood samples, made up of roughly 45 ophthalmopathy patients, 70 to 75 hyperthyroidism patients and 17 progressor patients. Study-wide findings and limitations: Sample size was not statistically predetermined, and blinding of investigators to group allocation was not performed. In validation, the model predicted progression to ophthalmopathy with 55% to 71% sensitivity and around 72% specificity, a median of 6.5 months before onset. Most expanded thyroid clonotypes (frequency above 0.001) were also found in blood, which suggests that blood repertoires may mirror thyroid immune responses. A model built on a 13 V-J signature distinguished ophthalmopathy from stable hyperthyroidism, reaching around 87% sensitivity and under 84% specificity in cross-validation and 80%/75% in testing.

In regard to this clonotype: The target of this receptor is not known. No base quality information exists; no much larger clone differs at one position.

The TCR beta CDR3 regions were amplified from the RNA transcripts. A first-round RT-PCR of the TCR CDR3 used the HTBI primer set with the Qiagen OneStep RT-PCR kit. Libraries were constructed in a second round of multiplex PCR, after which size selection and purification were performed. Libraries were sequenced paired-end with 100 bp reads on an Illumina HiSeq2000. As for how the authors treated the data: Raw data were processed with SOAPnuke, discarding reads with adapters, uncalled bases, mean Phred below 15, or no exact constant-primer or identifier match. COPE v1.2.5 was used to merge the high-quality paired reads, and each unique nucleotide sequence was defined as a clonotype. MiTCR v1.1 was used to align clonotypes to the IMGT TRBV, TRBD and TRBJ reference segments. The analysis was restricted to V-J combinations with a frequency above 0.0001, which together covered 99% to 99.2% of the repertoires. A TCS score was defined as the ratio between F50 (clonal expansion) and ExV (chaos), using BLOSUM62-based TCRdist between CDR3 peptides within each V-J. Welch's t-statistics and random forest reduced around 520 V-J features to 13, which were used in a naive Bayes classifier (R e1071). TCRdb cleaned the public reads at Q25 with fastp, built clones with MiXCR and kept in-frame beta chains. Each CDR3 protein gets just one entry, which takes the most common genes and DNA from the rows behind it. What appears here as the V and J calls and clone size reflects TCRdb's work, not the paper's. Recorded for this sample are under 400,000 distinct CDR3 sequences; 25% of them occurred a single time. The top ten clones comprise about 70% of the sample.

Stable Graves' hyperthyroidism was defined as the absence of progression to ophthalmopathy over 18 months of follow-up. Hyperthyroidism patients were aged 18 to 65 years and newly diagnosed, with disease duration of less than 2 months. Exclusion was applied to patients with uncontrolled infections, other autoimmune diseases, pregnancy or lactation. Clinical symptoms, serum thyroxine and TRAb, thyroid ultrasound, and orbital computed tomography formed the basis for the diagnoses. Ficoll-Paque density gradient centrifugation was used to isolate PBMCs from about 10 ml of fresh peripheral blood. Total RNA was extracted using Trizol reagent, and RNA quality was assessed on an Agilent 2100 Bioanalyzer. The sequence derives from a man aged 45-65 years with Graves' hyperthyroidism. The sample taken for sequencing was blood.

The CDR3 region: CASSLGVGNSPLHF. The DNA is TGTGCCAGCAGTTTGGGGGTAGGAAATTCACCCCTCCACTTT. The V gene is TRBV27 and the J gene is TRBJ1-6; perhaps TRBD1 is the D gene, with 5 bases matching. At the junction V is shortened by 3 bases and J by 7 bases, with 10 bases in between. Based on the germline V gene (reference sequence), the CDR1 and CDR2 sequences are MNHEY and SMNVEV. Measured from the cysteine to the phenylalanine, the CDR3 is 14 residues long. Only CDR3 DNA is held: 42 bases, read in frame from base 1.